The 28 T cell receptor beta chains listed next were all sequenced from one sample in a study of beta chain features in type 1 diabetes. Study-level points and caveats: TCRB CDR3 length was moderately but significantly reduced in all four CD4+ subsets of Type 1 diabetes patients.

The authors reverse transcribed all of the isolated RNA, so sequencing captured expressed TCRB transcripts. The method was immunoSEQ multiplex PCR; TCRdb's version includes in-frame clones alone and lacks a portion of them. Here the sample spans approximately 150,000 clones, about 13% being singletons. For these TCRs, the target antigens are not known. The sample taken for sequencing was central memory CD4+ T cells from blood. All receptors derive from a man between 18 and 29 years old with type 1 diabetes.

The V and J genes are TRBV2 and TRBJ2-3, with TRBD2 matching over 7 bases. V lost 8 bases and J lost 0; bases outside the gene matches: 2. This CDR3 has 13 amino acids. Germline V gene sequence: CDR1 SNHLY, CDR2 FYNNEI. CDR3 DNA: TGTGCCAGCCGAGCGGGGAGCACAGATACGCAGTATTTT. Amino acid sequence: CASRAGSTDTQYF.

This chain connects TRBV30 to TRBJ1-5; D gene ambiguous. The CDR3 consists of 14 residues. Deletions cut 2 bases from V and 4 bases from J, with 12 bases between. CDR1 and CDR2 from the germline V gene are GTSNPN and SVGIG (reference sequence). CDR3 DNA sequence: TGTGCCTGGAGTAGGGTAACTCCTAATCAGCCCCAGCATTTT. Protein product: CAWSRVTPNQPQHF.

The V gene is TRBV9, the J gene TRBJ2-3; D is undetermined. The length of the CDR3 is 15 residues. The V end lost 0 bases, the J end lost 2 bases, and 10 bases lay between the germline ends. Germline V gives CDR1 SGDLS, CDR2 YYNGEE. The CDR3 loop reads CASSVVGSPTDTQYF. DNA for the CDR3: TGTGCCAGCAGCGTAGTGGGTAGCCCCACAGATACGCAGTATTTT.

V usage is TRBV25-1 and J usage is TRBJ1-6; D gene unclear. CDR3 size: 11 residues. V lost 5 bases, J lost 14 bases, and 10 bases lay in between. CDR1 is MGHDK and CDR2 is SYGVNS in the germline V gene. This CDR3 reads CASSLLWALHF. CDR3 in DNA: TGTGCCAGCAGTCTCTTATGGGCCCTCCACTTT. Variable domain in full (rest from reference TRBV25-1 and TRBJ1-6): EADIYQTPRYLVIGTGKKITLECSQTMGHDKMYWYQQDPGMELHLIHYSYGVNSTEKGDLSSESTVSRIRTEHFPLTLESARPSHTSQYLCASSLLWALHFGNGTRLTVT.

Concerning this clone itself: Being one base from a much bigger clone, this may be a read error. This chain links TRBV7-8 with TRBJ2-3; D is unclear. The germline V gene has CDR1 SGHVS and CDR2 FQNEAQ. The CDR3 extends over 11 amino acids. The CDR3 spells CASSLADTQYF. The CDR3 DNA is TGTGCCAGCAGCCTAGCAGATACGCAGTATTTT.

This clone was seen only a few times. This sequence joins TRBV5-1 and TRBJ2-5; D is undetermined. CDR1 is SGHRS and CDR2 is YFSETQ in the germline V gene. Trimming stripped 0 bases from V and 0 bases from J, with 6 bases between. CDR3 length: 14 residues. DNA for the CDR3: TGCGCCAGCAGCTTGGCCGGGTACCAAGAGACCCAGTACTTC. Amino acids: CASSLAGYQETQYF.

This clone was seen only a few times. V is TRBV18 and J is TRBJ2-7, with no clear D. V shed 0 bases and J shed 2 bases, with 8 bases lying between them. CDR1 is KGHSH and CDR2 is LQKENI in the germline V gene. This CDR3 has 14 amino acids. The CDR3 nucleotides read TGTGCCAGCTCACCACCGGGCCTTACCTACGAGCAGTACTTC. As protein: CASSPPGLTYEQYF.

This clone was seen only a few times. The J gene is TRBJ2-7, the V gene TRBV6-5; 7 bases are shared with TRBD1. CDR1 MNHEY and CDR2 SVGAGI come from the germline V gene. The trim removed 2 bases at V and 2 bases at J, leaving 9 bases unmatched. CDR3 length equals 16 residues. Written as DNA, the CDR3 is TGTGCCAGCAGTTACCACGCTGGACAGGCCGCCTACGAGCAGTACTTC. It yields the protein CASSYHAGQAAYEQYF.

This sequence joins TRBV27 and TRBJ2-7; the D is unclear. CDR3 length equals 15 residues. V lost 6 bases, J lost 2 bases, and 17 bases lay in between. Germline lookup yields CDR1 MNHEY and CDR2 SMNVEV (reference sequence). The CDR3 nucleotides read TGTGCCAGCAGACCCGAATGGGGATTCACCTACGAGCAGTACTTC. This gives the protein CASRPEWGFTYEQYF.

This rearrangement joins TRBV28 to TRBJ2-1; 11 bases are shared with TRBD2. With 8 bases clipped from V and 7 bases from J, the junction kept 7 bases outside the gene matches. CDR3 length equals 14 residues. The germline V gene has CDR1 MDHEN and CDR2 SYDVKM. CDR3 sequence (DNA): TGTGCCAGCGCTTCTAGCGGGGGGCCTAATGAGCAGTTCTTC. Translation: CASASSGGPNEQFF.

The chain couples TRBV30 to TRBJ1-1; the D gene is possibly TRBD1 (5 bases). CDR3 length equals 12 residues. Trimming cost V 2 bases and J 8 bases, with 12 bases left between them. CDR1 is GTSNPN and CDR2 is SVGIG in the germline V gene (reference sequence). CDR3 sequence reads: CAWSSGAGEAFF. In DNA, the CDR3 is TGTGCCTGGAGTTCTGGTGCAGGGGAAGCTTTCTTT.

J is TRBJ2-7 and V is TRBV5-1; TRBD1 matches at 9 bases. The junction had 6 bases not matched to a gene; V was cut back by 6 bases and J by 2 bases. Germline V gives CDR1 SGHRS, CDR2 YFSETQ. The CDR3 extends over 14 amino acids. This chain's CDR3 is CASIAGQGAYEQYF. The CDR3 DNA sequence: TGCGCCAGCATCGCGGGACAGGGCGCCTACGAGCAGTACTTC.

This rearrangement joins TRBV5-1 to TRBJ2-5; D may be TRBD2 (7 bases). The CDR3 has 16 amino acids. V shed 4 bases and J shed 1 base, with 17 bases lying between them. The germline CDR1 and CDR2 sequences are SGHRS and YFSETQ. The CDR3 DNA is TGCGCCAGCAGCCAGGTGGCAGGGGAGGGCCAAGAGACCCAGTACTTC. This gives the protein CASSQVAGEGQETQYF.

The rearrangement joins TRBV7-9 to TRBJ1-1, with 9 bases matching TRBD1. The CDR3 runs to 14 residues. J gave up 6 bases and V 8 bases, and 10 bases lay outside the gene matches. Germline lookup yields CDR1 SEHNR and CDR2 FQNEAQ (reference sequence). This CDR3 reads CASGRTGVSAEAFF. CDR3 DNA sequence: TGTGCCAGCGGGAGGACAGGGGTGAGCGCTGAAGCTTTCTTT. Variable domain in full (rest from reference TRBV7-9 and TRBJ1-1): DTGVSQNPRHKITKRGQNVTFRCDPISEHNRLYWYRQTLGQGPEFLTYFQNEAQLEKSRLLSDRFSAERPKGSFSTLEIQRTEQGDSAMYLCASGRTGVSAEAFFGQGTRLTVV.

This chain uses TRBV11-2 with TRBJ2-6; the D gene is possibly TRBD1 (6 bases). The germline V gene encodes CDR1 SGHAT and CDR2 FQNNGV. V was trimmed by 6 bases and J by 0 bases, leaving 18 bases between them. The CDR3 is 18 residues long. CDR3 bases: TGTGCCAGCAGGACACGGACAGCCCACACCTCTGGGGCCAACGTCCTGACTTTC. Translating gives CASRTRTAHTSGANVLTF.

The rearrangement links TRBV11-3 to TRBJ1-1, with D unclear. The CDR3 length is 13 residues. From germline, CDR1 is SGHNT and CDR2 YENEEA. Trimming stripped 2 bases from V and 1 base from J, with 5 bases between. DNA for the CDR3: TGTGCCAGCAGCTTACCCCCGAACACTGAAGCTTTCTTT. Its translation is CASSLPPNTEAFF.

This clone was observed at least ten times. The rearrangement uses TRBV7-9 and TRBJ2-5; possibly TRBD2 for D (7 bases). V dropped 8 bases and J dropped 2 bases, with 15 bases sitting between them. Germline V gene sequence: CDR1 SEHNR, CDR2 FQNEAQ (reference sequence). The CDR3 is made up of 14 amino acids. The CDR3 DNA is TGTGCCAGCCTAAGGGGAGGGGGACAAGAGACCCAGTACTTC. Protein sequence: CASLRGGGQETQYF.

The J gene is TRBJ1-2, the V gene TRBV5-6; D possibly corresponds to TRBD1 (5 bases). Germline-derived CDR1 and CDR2 are SGHDT and YYEEEE. Trimming took 7 bases from V and 8 from J, leaving 18 bases between them. The CDR3 has 13 amino acids. DNA for the CDR3: TGTGCCAGCTCGGGGCAGGCGGAGTTAGGCTACACCTTC. Translation: CASSGQAELGYTF.

This chain uses TRBV29-1 with TRBJ1-4; D gene ambiguous. V lost 4 bases and J lost 8, with 14 bases in between. The CDR3 is 13 residues long. CDR1 and CDR2 from the germline V gene are SQVTM and ANQGSEA. The CDR3 DNA reads TGCAGCGTTGTCCTGGATGGGCGCGAAAAACTGTTTTTT. Encoded protein: CSVVLDGREKLFF.

The V and J genes are TRBV4-1 and TRBJ1-2, with 7 bases matching TRBD1. CDR1 is MGHRA and CDR2 is YSYEKL in the germline V gene. The V and J ends lost 3 bases and 7 bases, in that order; junction bases with no gene match: 11. The CDR3 is 15 amino acids. The CDR3 is CASSHPVRGRSGYTF. The CDR3 region has the DNA TGCGCCAGCAGCCATCCCGTAAGGGGGCGAAGTGGCTACACCTTC.

In its sample, this clone was seen many times. The V and J genes are TRBV9 and TRBJ1-2; a weak D match, TRBD1 (5 bases). Trimming stripped 3 bases from V and 7 bases from J, with 22 bases between. CDR3 length: 16 residues. Per germline, CDR1 SGDLS and CDR2 YYNGEE. In DNA, the CDR3 is TGTGCCAGCAGCGCCCGATCTACCGACAGCCGAGGTGGCTACACCTTC. Its translation is CASSARSTDSRGGYTF.

V gene TRBV14 combines with J gene TRBJ1-1; D ambiguous. The CDR3 runs 11 residues. Germline V CDR1 and CDR2: SGHDN, FVKESK. V gave up 3 bases and J gave up 5 bases, with 4 bases separating them. The CDR3 loop is CASSQRTEAFF. CDR3 DNA: TGTGCCAGCAGCCAGAGAACTGAAGCTTTCTTT.

This clone was seen a few times. V is TRBV5-1 and J is TRBJ2-7; D remains ambiguous. The CDR3 has 14 residues. The V and J ends lost 6 bases and 3 bases respectively, with 16 bases between them. Germline V gene sequence: CDR1 SGHRS, CDR2 YFSETQ. CDR3 region: CASKEGPADYEQYF. DNA of the CDR3: TGCGCCAGCAAGGAAGGACCGGCGGACTACGAGCAGTACTTC.

The chain joins TRBV29-1 to TRBJ2-1; D might be TRBD1 or TRBD2, each matching 5 bases. V was trimmed by 7 bases and J by 6 bases, leaving 19 bases between them. This CDR3 is 14 amino acids long. Germline V gene sequence: CDR1 SQVTM, CDR2 ANQGSEA. CDR3 region: CSGVARDPTNEQFF. The CDR3 DNA reads TGCAGCGGCGTCGCCCGGGACCCCACCAATGAGCAGTTCTTC.

Details on this clone: Given a far larger clone just one base away, this is likely a sequencing read error. The chain uses TRBV9 and TRBJ2-1; the D call may be TRBD1 or TRBD2 (5 bases each). V was trimmed by 3 bases and J by 12 bases, leaving 16 bases between them. Germline CDR1 SGDLS, CDR2 YYNGEE. This CDR3 has 13 residues. The CDR3 nucleotides are TGTGCCAGCAGCGGGGGGACGGGCCTAGGGCAGTTCTTC. Amino acids: CASSGGTGLGQFF.

This clone has more than one count but fewer than ten. The CDR3 bases are TGTGCCAGCAGCTTAGGGACTAGCGGCACAGATACGCAGTATTTT. Residues: CASSLGTSGTDTQYF. J is TRBJ2-3 and V is TRBV7-2, with 9 bases identical to TRBD2. The germline V gene encodes CDR1 SGHTA and CDR2 FQGNSA. CDR3 length equals 15 residues. Unmatched junction bases numbered 0, after V lost 1 base and J lost 1 base.

This clone showed up just a few times. The gene calls are TRBV28 and TRBJ1-2; D call uncertain. Trimming pared 6 bases from V and 5 bases from J, leaving 13 bases between. The CDR3 totals 13 residues. CDR1 is MDHEN, CDR2 SYDVKM, per germline. The CDR3 loop is CASRIAQNYGYTF. CDR3 nucleotide sequence: TGTGCCAGCAGGATAGCACAGAATTATGGCTACACCTTC.

The genes are TRBV6-1 and TRBJ2-7, with D hard to call. This CDR3 contains 15 residues. Germline V CDR1 and CDR2: MNHNS, SASEGT. Trimming pared 2 bases from V and 3 bases from J, leaving 14 bases between. CDR3 in DNA: TGTGCCAGCAGTGAACTTCCCTCAGAAATCTACGAGCAGTACTTC. This translates into CASSELPSEIYEQYF.